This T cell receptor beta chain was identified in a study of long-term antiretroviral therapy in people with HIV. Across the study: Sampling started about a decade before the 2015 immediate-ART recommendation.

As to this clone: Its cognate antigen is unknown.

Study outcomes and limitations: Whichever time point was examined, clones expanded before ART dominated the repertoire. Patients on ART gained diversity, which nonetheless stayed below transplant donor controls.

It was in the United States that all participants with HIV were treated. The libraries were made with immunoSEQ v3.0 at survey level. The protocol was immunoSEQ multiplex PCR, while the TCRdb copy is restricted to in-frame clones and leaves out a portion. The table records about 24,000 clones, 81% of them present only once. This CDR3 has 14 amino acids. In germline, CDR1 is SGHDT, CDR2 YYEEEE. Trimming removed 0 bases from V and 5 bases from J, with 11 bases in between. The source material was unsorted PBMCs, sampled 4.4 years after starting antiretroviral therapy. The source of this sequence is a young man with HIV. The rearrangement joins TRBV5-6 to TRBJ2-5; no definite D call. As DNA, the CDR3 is TGTGCCAGCAGCTTGGGGGGATTCTCGGAGACCCAGTACTTC. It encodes CASSLGGFSETQYF.